This T cell receptor beta chain is drawn from a study of beta chain features in type 1 diabetes. Every bit of the isolated RNA underwent reverse transcription, so sequencing read expressed TCRB transcripts. Repertoires were generated with immunoSEQ multiplex PCR, while TCRdb's copy carries only in-frame clones and drops some. The data show 300,000 to 450,000 clones, around a fifth seen once. There are 14 residues in the CDR3. With V trimmed by 1 base and J by 8 bases, 7 bases remained unmatched. Per germline, CDR1 LNHNV and CDR2 YYDKDF (reference sequence). The clonotype originates from a woman aged 18-29 years in good health. The chain has TRBV15 and TRBJ1-2, with 7 bases aligning to TRBD1. The sample comprised naive CD4+ T cells from blood. The CDR3 nucleotides read TGTGCCACCAGCAGAGGAACGACAGGGTCCGGCTACACCTTC. This gives the protein CATSRGTTGSGYTF. Looking up the rest from reference TRBV15 and TRBJ1-2 gives the full variable domain: DAMVIQNPRYQVTQFGKPVTLSCSQTLNHNVMYWYQQKSSQAPKLLFHYYDKDFNNEADTPDNFQSRRPNTSFCFLDIRSPGLGDTAMYLCATSRGTTGSGYTFGSGTRLTVV.